This T cell receptor beta chain was profiled in a study of blood T cell repertoires in COVID-19. The overall study: From the United States, Italy and Spain came samples of acute and convalescent COVID-19. PBMCs, B-cell-depleted T cells, or T cells provided the cDNA or gDNA that made up the material.

Authors' methods: Estimates of nucleated cell counts were drawn from the amplification of reference gene primers. Clones were read by immunoSEQ multiplex PCR, and TCRdb kept only the in-frame ones, dropping some. That table furnishes V, J and clone size, whereas the DNA furnished D and trimming. The sample gives roughly 300,000 clones, 80% to 95% of which show up once; roughly 6.8% is in the top ten. Seattle's enrolled individuals joined amid active infection and were then monitored longitudinally. J lost 8 bases, V lost 0 bases, and 7 bases had no gene match. The length of the CDR3 is 15 residues. Germline V CDR1 and CDR2: GTSNPN, SVGIG (reference sequence).

Sequenced: peripheral blood. The TCR sequence derives from a woman aged 30 to 39 with COVID-19, enrolled during active disease. V usage is TRBV30 and J usage is TRBJ2-1; 10 bases are a match to TRBD2. CDR3 coding DNA: TGTGCCTGGAGTGTCGGGCTAGCGGGAGTGGATGAGCAGTTCTTC. Translated, it gives CAWSVGLAGVDEQFF.